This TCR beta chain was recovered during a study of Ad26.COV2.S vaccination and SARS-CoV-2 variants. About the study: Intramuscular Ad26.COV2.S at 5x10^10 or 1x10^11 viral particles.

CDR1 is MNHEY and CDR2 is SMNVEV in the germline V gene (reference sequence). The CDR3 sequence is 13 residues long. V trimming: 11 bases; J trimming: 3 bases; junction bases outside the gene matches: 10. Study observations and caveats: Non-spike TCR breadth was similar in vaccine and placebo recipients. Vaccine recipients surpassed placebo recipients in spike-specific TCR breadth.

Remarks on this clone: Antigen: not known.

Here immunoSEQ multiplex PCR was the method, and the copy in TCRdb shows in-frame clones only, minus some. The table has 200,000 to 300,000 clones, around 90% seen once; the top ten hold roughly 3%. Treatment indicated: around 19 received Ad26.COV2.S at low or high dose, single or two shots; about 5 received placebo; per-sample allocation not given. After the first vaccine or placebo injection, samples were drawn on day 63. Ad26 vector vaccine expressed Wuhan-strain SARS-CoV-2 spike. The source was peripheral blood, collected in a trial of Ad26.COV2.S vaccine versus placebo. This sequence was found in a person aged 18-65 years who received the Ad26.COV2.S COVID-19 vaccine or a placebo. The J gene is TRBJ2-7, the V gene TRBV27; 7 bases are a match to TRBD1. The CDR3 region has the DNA TGTGCCGGACGACGACAGGGAGTCTACGAGCAGTACGTC. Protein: CAGRRQGVYEQYV.